Sequencing of this T cell receptor (beta chain) was carried out in a study of memory CD4+ T cells and cytomegalovirus serostatus. Whole-study context: Healthy Belgian adult donors included nine or ten CMV-positive and around 25 CMV-negative people. Study-level results: CD4+ memory repertoires contained about 40% of the roughly 150 reported CMV TCRbeta sequences. Suggested: most of the CMV-linked TCR signature lies in CD4+ memory cells.

The CDR3 contains 13 residues. Germline V gene lookup returns CDR1 SGHVS and CDR2 FQNEAQ. V dropped 1 base and J dropped 6 bases, with 7 bases sitting between them. Single viable CD3+CD4+CD8-CD45RO+ cells were sorted as the memory CD4+ T cells. After thawing, CD4+ T cells were positively selected. In regard to this clone: Its specificity is not known.

Profiling relied on immunoSEQ multiplex PCR, and the TCRdb table lists in-frame clones only, not all of them. Of roughly 60,000 clones in the sample, roughly 81% were seen once. The chain couples TRBV7-8 to TRBJ1-5; D call uncertain. The sequencing input was memory CD4+ T cells from blood. This sequence originates from an adult in good health and CMV-seronegative. For the CDR3, the DNA is TGTGCCAGCAGCTTAGGGGTTCGTCAGCCCCAGCATTTT. Its translation is CASSLGVRQPQHF. The variable domain in full, completed from reference TRBV7-8 and TRBJ1-5, reads GAGVSQSPRYKVAKRGQDVALRCDPISGHVSLFWYQQALGQGPEFLTYFQNEAQLDKSGLPSDRFFAERPEGSVSTLKIQRTQQEDSAVYLCASSLGVRQPQHFGDGTRLSIL.